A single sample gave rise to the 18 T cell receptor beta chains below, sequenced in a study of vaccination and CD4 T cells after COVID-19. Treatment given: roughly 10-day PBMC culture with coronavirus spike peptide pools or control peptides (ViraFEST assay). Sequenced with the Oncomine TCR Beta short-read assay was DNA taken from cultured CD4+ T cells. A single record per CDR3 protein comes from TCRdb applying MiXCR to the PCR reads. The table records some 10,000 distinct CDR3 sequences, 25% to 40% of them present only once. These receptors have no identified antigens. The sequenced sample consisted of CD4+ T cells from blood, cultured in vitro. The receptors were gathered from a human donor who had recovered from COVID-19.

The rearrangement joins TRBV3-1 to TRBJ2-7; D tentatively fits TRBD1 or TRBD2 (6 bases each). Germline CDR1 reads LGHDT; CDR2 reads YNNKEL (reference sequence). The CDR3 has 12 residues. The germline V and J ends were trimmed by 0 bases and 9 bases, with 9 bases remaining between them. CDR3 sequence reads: CASSQDRGVQYF. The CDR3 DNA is TGTGCCAGCAGCCAAGATAGGGGGGTGCAGTACTTC.

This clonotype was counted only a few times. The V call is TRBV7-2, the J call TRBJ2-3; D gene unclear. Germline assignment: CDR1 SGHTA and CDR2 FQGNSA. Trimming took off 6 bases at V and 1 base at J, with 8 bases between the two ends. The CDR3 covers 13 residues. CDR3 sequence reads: CASSKQGTDTQYF. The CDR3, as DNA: TGTGCCAGCAGTAAGCAAGGCACAGATACGCAGTATTTT.

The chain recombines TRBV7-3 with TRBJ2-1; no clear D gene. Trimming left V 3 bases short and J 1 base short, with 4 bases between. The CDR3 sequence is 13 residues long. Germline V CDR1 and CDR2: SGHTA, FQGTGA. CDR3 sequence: CASSLSSYNEQFF. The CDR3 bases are TGTGCCAGCAGCTTGAGTTCCTACAATGAGCAGTTCTTC. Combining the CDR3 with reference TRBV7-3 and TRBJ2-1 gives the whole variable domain GAGVSQTPSNKVTEKGKYVELRCDPISGHTALYWYRQSLGQGPEFLIYFQGTGAADDSGLPNDRFFAVRPEGSVSTLKIQRTERGDSAVYLCASSLSSYNEQFFGPGTRLTVL.

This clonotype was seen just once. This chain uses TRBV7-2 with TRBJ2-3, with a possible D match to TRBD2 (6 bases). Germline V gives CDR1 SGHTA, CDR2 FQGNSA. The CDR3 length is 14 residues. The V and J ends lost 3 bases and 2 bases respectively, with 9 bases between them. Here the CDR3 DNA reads TGTGCCAGCAGCTTTCGGGACTCCACAGATACGCAGTATTTT. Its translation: CASSFRDSTDTQYF.

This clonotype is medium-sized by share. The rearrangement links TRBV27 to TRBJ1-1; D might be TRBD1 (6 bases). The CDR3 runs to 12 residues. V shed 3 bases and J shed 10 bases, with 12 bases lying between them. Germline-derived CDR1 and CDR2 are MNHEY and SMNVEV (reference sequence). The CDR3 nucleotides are TGTGCCAGCAGTTTTCGAACAGGGACAGCTTTCTTT. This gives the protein CASSFRTGTAFF.

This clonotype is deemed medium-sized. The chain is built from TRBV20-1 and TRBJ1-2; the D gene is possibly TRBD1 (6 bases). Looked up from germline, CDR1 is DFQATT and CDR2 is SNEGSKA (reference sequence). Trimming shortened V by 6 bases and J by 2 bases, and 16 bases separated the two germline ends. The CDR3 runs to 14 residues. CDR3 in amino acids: CSALNRVKNYGYTF. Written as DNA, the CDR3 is TGCAGTGCCCTGAACAGGGTCAAGAACTATGGCTACACCTTC.

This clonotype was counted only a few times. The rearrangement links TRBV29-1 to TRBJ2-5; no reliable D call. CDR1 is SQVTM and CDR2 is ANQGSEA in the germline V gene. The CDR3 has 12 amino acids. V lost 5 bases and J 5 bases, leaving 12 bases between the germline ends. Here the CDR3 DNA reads TGCAGCGTTTCGCCCAACGCGGAGACCCAGTACTTC. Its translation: CSVSPNAETQYF.

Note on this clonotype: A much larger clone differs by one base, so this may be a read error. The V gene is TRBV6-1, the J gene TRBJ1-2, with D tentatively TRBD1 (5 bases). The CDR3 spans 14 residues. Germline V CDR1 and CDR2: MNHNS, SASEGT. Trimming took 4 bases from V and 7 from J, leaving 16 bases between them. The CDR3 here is CASSAPGPSRGYTF. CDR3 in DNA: TGTGCCAGCAGTGCTCCGGGACCCTCTCGTGGCTACACCTTC.

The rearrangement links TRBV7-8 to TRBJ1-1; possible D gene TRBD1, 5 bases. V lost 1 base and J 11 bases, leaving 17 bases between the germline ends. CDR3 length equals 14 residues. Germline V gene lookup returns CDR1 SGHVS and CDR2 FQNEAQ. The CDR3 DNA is TGTGCCAGCAGCTTAGAGGCGGCCTCCGGGACCGCTTTCTTT. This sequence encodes CASSLEAASGTAFF.

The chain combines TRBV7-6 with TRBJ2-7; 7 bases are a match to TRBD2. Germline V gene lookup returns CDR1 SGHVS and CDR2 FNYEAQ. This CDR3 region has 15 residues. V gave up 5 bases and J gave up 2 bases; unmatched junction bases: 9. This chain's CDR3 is CASSPGGSSAYEQYF. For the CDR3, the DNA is TGTGCCAGCAGCCCGGGGGGTTCGTCGGCCTACGAGCAGTACTTC.

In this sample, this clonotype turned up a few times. The CDR3 spells CASSYPPPGELFF. Here the CDR3 DNA reads TGTGCCAGCAGTTACCCCCCGCCCGGGGAGCTGTTTTTT. The chain couples TRBV6-5 to TRBJ2-2; D is uncertain. Trimming removed 2 bases from V and 6 bases from J, with 7 bases in between. The CDR3 sequence is 13 residues long. The germline CDR1 and CDR2 sequences are MNHEY and SVGAGI.

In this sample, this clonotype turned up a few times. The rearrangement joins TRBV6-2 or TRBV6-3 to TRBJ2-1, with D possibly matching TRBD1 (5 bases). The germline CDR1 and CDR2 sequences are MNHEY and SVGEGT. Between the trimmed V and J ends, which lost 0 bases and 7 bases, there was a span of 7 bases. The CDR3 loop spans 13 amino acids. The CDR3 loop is CASSYSQGNEQFF. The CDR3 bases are TGTGCCAGCAGTTACTCGCAGGGAAATGAGCAGTTCTTC.

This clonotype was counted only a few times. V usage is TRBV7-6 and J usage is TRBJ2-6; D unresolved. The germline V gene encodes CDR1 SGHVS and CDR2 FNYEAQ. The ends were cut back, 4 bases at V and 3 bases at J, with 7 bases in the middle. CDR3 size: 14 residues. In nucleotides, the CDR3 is TGTGCCAGCAGCTCCCTTAATGGGGCCAACGTCCTGACTTTC. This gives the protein CASSSLNGANVLTF.

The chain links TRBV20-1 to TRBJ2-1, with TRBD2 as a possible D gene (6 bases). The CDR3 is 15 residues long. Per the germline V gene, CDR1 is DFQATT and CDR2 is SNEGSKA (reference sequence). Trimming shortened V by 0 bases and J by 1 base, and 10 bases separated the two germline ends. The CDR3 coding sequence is TGCAGTGCTAGAGAGGGCGGGGTGTCCTACAATGAGCAGTTCTTC. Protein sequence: CSAREGGVSYNEQFF.

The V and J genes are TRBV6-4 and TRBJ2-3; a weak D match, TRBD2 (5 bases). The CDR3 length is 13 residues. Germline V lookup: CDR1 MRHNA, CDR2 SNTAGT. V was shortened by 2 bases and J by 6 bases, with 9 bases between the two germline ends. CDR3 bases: TGTGCCAGCAGTGACCACAGAGGGGATACGCAGTATTTT. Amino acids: CASSDHRGDTQYF.

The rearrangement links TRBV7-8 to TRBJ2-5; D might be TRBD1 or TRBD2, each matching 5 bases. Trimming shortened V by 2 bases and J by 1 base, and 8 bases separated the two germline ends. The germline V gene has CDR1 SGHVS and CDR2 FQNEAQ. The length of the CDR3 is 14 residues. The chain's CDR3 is CASSLTGTQETQYF. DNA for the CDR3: TGTGCCAGCAGCTTAACCGGGACCCAAGAGACCCAGTACTTC.

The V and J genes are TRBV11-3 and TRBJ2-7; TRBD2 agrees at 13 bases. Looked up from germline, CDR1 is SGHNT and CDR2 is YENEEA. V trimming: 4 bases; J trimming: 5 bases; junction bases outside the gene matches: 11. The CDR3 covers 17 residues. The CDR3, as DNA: TGTGCCAGCAGCTCCCGGACTAGCGGGGGCCGAGGGAACGAGCAGTACTTC. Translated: CASSSRTSGGRGNEQYF.

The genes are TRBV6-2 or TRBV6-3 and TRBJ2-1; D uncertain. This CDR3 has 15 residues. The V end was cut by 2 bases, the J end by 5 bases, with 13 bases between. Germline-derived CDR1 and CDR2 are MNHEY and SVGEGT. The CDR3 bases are TGTGCCAGCAGTTACCGTGCCCACCGCGACAATGAGCAGTTCTTC. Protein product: CASSYRAHRDNEQFF.